This T cell receptor (beta chain) comes out of a study of T cell repertoires in cytomegalovirus infection (dated by TCRdb to about 2019). For the wider study: The HLA type of each donor mattered for the analysis, because public TCR beta signatures pointed to carriage of CMV infection along with the matching HLA type.

On this clonotype: The specificity of this receptor is unknown. No per-base quality is available; no much larger clone lies one base away.

The sequencing machine was an Illumina HiSeq 1500. TCRdb cleaned the public reads at Q25 with fastp, built clones with MiXCR and kept in-frame beta chains. Rows matching on CDR3 protein sequence are summarized as one entry with the most common DNA and genes. This sample has hundreds of thousands of distinct CDR3 sequences in its table, and 24% of those were observed once. Jointly, the top ten make up around 7.6% of the sample. The paper's findings and limits, for the study overall: In both this cohort and an independent roughly 400-donor cohort, the cumulative frequency of public TCR beta family members distinguished carriers of CMV infection plus the relevant HLA type. The ex vivo response was dominated by HLA-C-restricted CMV-specific TCR beta clonotypes, and the single most frequent clonotype in two of eight donors was supplied by these HLA-C-restricted clonotypes.

Germline trimming: 7 bases from V, 6 bases from J; junction bases outside gene matches: 5. The germline V gene (reference sequence) supplies CDR1 LNHDA and CDR2 SQIVND. Inclusive of the bounding cysteine and phenylalanine, the CDR3 is 13 residues long. Of the read, only the CDR3 DNA is kept; its 39 bases are in frame from base 1. Sequencing was done on a sample of CD8+ T cells from PBMCs. The sequence came from a human donor in good health (CMV status not recorded). Some clones in this sample may be carry-over from other donors' samples. The chain joins TRBV19 to TRBJ2-3, with TRBD2 identical over 9 junction bases. The nucleotides are TGTGCCAGTAACGCGGGGGGGCTGGATACGCAGTATTTT. Translated, it gives CASNAGGLDTQYF. The CDR3, completed at both ends by the reference TRBV19 and TRBJ2-3 genes, gives the full variable domain DGGITQSPKYLFRKEGQNVTLSCEQNLNHDAMYWYRQDPGQGLRLIYYSQIVNDFQKGDIAEGYSVSREKKESFPLTVTSAQKNPTAFYLCASNAGGLDTQYFGPGTRLTVL.